These 8 T cell receptor beta chains share one sample of origin, sequenced in a study of blood T cell repertoires in COVID-19 (dated by TCRdb to 2020 to 2021). The method was the immunoSEQ multiplex PCR assay. Entries here come from immuneACCESS through TCRdb and include only in-frame sequences with V and J called. Some clones fail to appear in such tables; in the studies checked, an unresolved V gene covers under half of the shortfall, and the cause of the remainder is unknown. Within this sample are tens of thousands of clones, with more than 80% of them counted one time only. 15% to 18% of the sample goes to the ten largest clones. The sequenced material came from peripheral blood. The receptors derive from a woman aged 80 or older with acute or convalescent COVID-19.

Here the CDR3 reads CASSATGGQGQPQHF. The DNA of the CDR3 is TGTGCCAGCAGCGCCACAGGGGGGCAGGGTCAGCCCCAGCATTTT. This chain links TRBV9 with TRBJ1-5, with 8 bases fitting TRBD1. Germline values: CDR1 SGDLS, CDR2 YYNGEE. The CDR3 totals 15 residues. The V segment lost 3 bases and the J segment 6 bases; nucleotides outside the gene matches: 8.

The V gene is TRBV19, the J gene TRBJ2-3; 7 bases line up with TRBD2. V shed 7 bases and J 0 bases; nucleotides not matched to a gene: 4. The V gene's germline CDR1 is LNHDA and CDR2 SQIVND (reference sequence). CDR3 length: 14 amino acids. The CDR3 region has the DNA TGTGCCAGTAACCTAGCGGAAAGCACAGATACGCAGTATTTT. Translation gives CASNLAESTDTQYF.

This clone came up once. This chain connects TRBV24-1 to TRBJ1-1, with 10 bases matching TRBD1. This CDR3 spans 14 amino acids. V lost 4 bases, J lost 6 bases, and 4 bases stayed unmatched. Germline V gene lookup returns CDR1 KGHDR and CDR2 SFDVKD. CDR3 loop: CATSDRDRGAEAFF. The CDR3, as DNA: TGTGCCACCAGTGACCGGGACAGGGGCGCTGAAGCTTTCTTT.

This chain connects TRBV12-2 to TRBJ2-3; TRBD1, the table's D call, lacks a check against the DNA. TRBV12-2 is a known pseudogene. The CDR3 is made up of 15 amino acids. In DNA form, the CDR3 reads TGTGCAAGCCCTATTACGAGGGGGCCCCAATGGACGCAGTATTTT. Translating gives CASPITRGPQWTQYF.

V is TRBV7-2 and J is TRBJ1-1; 10 nucleotides match TRBD1. The CDR3 spans 15 residues. V trimming: 2 bases; J trimming: 4 bases; junction bases outside the gene matches: 4. Germline V gene sequence: CDR1 SGHTA, CDR2 FQGNSA. DNA of the CDR3: TGTGCCAGCAGCTTACCCCGGACAGGGGGCACTGAAGCTTTCTTT. Translating it yields CASSLPRTGGTEAFF. Using reference TRBV7-2 and TRBJ1-1 for the parts outside the CDR3, the full variable domain is GAGVSQSPSNKVTEKGKDVELRCDPISGHTALYWYRQSLGQGLEFLIYFQGNSAPDKSGLPSDRFSAERTGGSVSTLTIQRTQQEDSAVYLCASSLPRTGGTEAFFGQGTRLTVV.

The chain couples TRBV5-1 to TRBJ2-2; no clear D. V was trimmed by 0 bases and J by 2 bases, leaving 11 bases between them. Germline V gene data show CDR1 as SGHRS and CDR2 as YFSETQ. The CDR3 covers 16 residues. CDR3 DNA: TGCGCCAGCAGCTTGGCACACAGCTCAAACACCGGGGAGCTGTTTTTT. As protein: CASSLAHSSNTGELFF.

This chain links TRBV30 with TRBJ1-4; D unresolved. The germline V gene has CDR1 GTSNPN and CDR2 SVGIG (reference sequence). Trimming took off 3 bases at V and 8 bases at J, with 13 bases between the two ends. CDR3 length: 13 amino acids. CDR3 sequence (DNA): TGTGCCTGGAGGTTGGGTCCGGGGGAAAAACTGTTTTTT. This codes for CAWRLGPGEKLFF.

The chain recombines TRBV9 with TRBJ2-1, with 7 bases that match TRBD1. V was clipped by 4 bases and J by 7 bases; unmatched bases: 14. Germline V lookup: CDR1 SGDLS, CDR2 YYNGEE. The length of the CDR3 is 16 residues. This CDR3 reads CASSFLDRAERNEQFF. The CDR3 DNA reads as TGTGCCAGCAGCTTCTTAGACAGGGCGGAAAGAAATGAGCAGTTCTTC.